This TCR beta chain was identified in a study of cytomegalovirus exposure and HLA in healthy donors. Overall study findings and caveats: In vitro checks showed that a few CMV-associated chains really do target CMV antigens.

Germline values: CDR1 SNHLY, CDR2 FYNNEI. This CDR3 is built from 13 residues. V lost 8 bases and J lost 5, with 15 bases in between. Comment on this clone: Its antigen is still unknown.

In the PCR, 60 Vbeta and 13 Jbeta primers were used. Clones were sequenced by immunoSEQ multiplex PCR, and TCRdb holds only the in-frame ones, with some missing. The table records about 70,000 clones, 80% to 90% of them present only once. Input material: PBMCs. This clonotype was obtained from a woman in her 30s in good health and CMV-seropositive. The rearrangement joins TRBV2 to TRBJ1-2; TRBD1 is a possible D gene (5 bases). The CDR3: CASSSGTSYGYTF. Here the CDR3 DNA reads TGTGCCAGCTCGAGCGGGACTTCTTATGGCTACACCTTC.